Sequencing of this T cell receptor beta chain was carried out in a study of blood T cell repertoires in COVID-19. Whole-study context: T cells, B-cell-depleted T cells, or PBMCs supplied cDNA or gDNA.

How the authors handled the data: How many nucleated cells were present was estimated from reference gene primer amplification. Clones were read by immunoSEQ multiplex PCR, and TCRdb kept only the in-frame ones, dropping some. For V, J and clone size, that table is used; D and trimming come from the DNA. The table includes about 95,000 clones, 84% detected once. In germline, CDR1 is SGHTA, CDR2 FQGNSA. Germline trimming cut 5 bases from V and 5 bases from J; bases unmatched to any gene: 15. This CDR3 is 17 amino acids long. The sample comprised peripheral blood. The V and J genes are TRBV7-2 and TRBJ2-3, with 8 bases fitting TRBD2. This clonotype originated in a human donor in a cohort sampled during active COVID-19. This CDR3 reads CASSTGLRRGAGDTQYF. The CDR3 nucleotides are TGTGCCAGCAGCACCGGCCTGAGGCGGGGGGCGGGAGATACGCAGTATTTT.